These 6 T cell receptor beta chains were all obtained from the same sample, sequenced in a study of shared clonotypes between healthy human individuals. Generated by immunoSEQ multiplex PCR, the TCRdb table keeps only in-frame clones and is missing some. This table has over a million clones, roughly 96% appearing once. Sequencing input: naive CD4+ T cells sorted from blood. As for subset: CD45RA+ positively selected. The source is a man aged 25 to 45 in good health.

The genes are TRBV29-1 and TRBJ2-7; 9 bases match TRBD2. In germline, CDR1 is SQVTM, CDR2 ANQGSEA. V shed 5 bases and J 3 bases; nucleotides not matched to a gene: 8. The CDR3 covers 14 residues. The CDR3 spells CSVKQLAGDYEQYF. The CDR3 DNA reads TGCAGCGTTAAACAGTTAGCGGGGGACTACGAGCAGTACTTC.

The rearrangement links TRBV6-1 to TRBJ2-2; 7 nucleotides line up with TRBD1. The trim removed 3 bases at V and 0 bases at J, leaving 1 base unmatched. Germline V lookup: CDR1 MNHNS, CDR2 SASEGT. The length of the CDR3 is 15 residues. CDR3 DNA sequence: TGTGCCAGCAGTGAGAGGGGGCCGAACACCGGGGAGCTGTTTTTT. This translates into CASSERGPNTGELFF.

V is TRBV7-2 and J is TRBJ2-5; 15 bases map to TRBD2. The CDR3 loop spans 15 amino acids. Germline CDR1 is SGHTA and CDR2 is FQGNSA. V lost 6 bases and J lost 4; bases outside the gene matches: 3. This chain's CDR3 is CASRPGLAGGETQYF. The CDR3, as DNA: TGTGCCAGCAGACCGGGACTAGCGGGAGGAGAGACCCAGTACTTC.

The V call is TRBV11-1, the J call TRBJ2-7, with TRBD2 as a possible D gene (5 bases). Germline lookup yields CDR1 SGHAT and CDR2 FQDESV (reference sequence). Trimming removed 4 bases from V and 3 bases from J, with 10 bases in between. The CDR3 covers 13 residues. The CDR3 spells CASSSYRGYEQYF. Here the CDR3 DNA reads TGTGCCAGCAGCTCCTATCGGGGCTACGAGCAGTACTTC.

V and J are TRBV5-1 and TRBJ2-7; possibly TRBD1 for D (6 bases). V was pared by 6 bases and J by 4 bases, with 17 bases between. The CDR3 loop spans 14 amino acids. Germline loops: CDR1 SGHRS, CDR2 YFSETQ. This CDR3 reads CASKIEGQYYEQYF. CDR3 coding DNA: TGCGCCAGCAAAATAGAGGGACAATATTACGAGCAGTACTTC.

The V gene is TRBV29-1, the J gene TRBJ1-1; D is uncertain. V gave up 6 bases and J gave up 1 base, with 15 bases separating them. The CDR3 has 14 amino acids. Germline V gene sequence: CDR1 SQVTM, CDR2 ANQGSEA. The CDR3 loop is CSVTFRLGNTEAFF. CDR3 nucleotides: TGCAGCGTCACATTTAGGTTAGGGAACACTGAAGCTTTCTTT. The entire variable domain, with the rest obtained from reference TRBV29-1 and TRBJ1-1, is as follows: SAVISQKPSRDICQRGTSLTIQCQVDSQVTMMFWYRQQPGQSLTLIATANQGSEATYESGFVIDKFPISRPNLTFSTLTVSNMSPEDSSIYLCSVTFRLGNTEAFFGQGTRLTVV.